This T cell receptor beta chain stems from a study of T cell changes during pregnancy in multiple sclerosis. The CDR3 runs 14 residues. The germline V gene has CDR1 PRHDT and CDR2 FYEKMQ (reference sequence). V shed 5 bases and J 7 bases; nucleotides not matched to a gene: 8. Sequencing was performed with immunoSEQ multiplex PCR; in TCRdb, only in-frame clones are kept and a portion is missing. The table includes roughly 40,000 clones, about 91% detected once. The receptor was isolated from a female donor with multiple sclerosis, enrolled in a pregnancy study. V and J are TRBV13 and TRBJ2-7, with 10 bases fitting TRBD1. The sequencing here drew on CD4+ T cells from peripheral blood mononuclear cells, taken before pregnancy. The CDR3 nucleotides are TGTGCCAGCAGCAACCGACAGGGGGCGTTGGAGCAGTACTTC. Amino acids: CASSNRQGALEQYF. The variable domain in full, completed from reference TRBV13 and TRBJ2-7, reads AAGVIQSPRHLIKEKRETATLKCYPIPRHDTVYWYQQGPGQDPQFLISFYEKMQSDKGSIPDRFSAQQFSDYHSELNMSSLELGDSALYFCASSNRQGALEQYFGPGTRLTVT.